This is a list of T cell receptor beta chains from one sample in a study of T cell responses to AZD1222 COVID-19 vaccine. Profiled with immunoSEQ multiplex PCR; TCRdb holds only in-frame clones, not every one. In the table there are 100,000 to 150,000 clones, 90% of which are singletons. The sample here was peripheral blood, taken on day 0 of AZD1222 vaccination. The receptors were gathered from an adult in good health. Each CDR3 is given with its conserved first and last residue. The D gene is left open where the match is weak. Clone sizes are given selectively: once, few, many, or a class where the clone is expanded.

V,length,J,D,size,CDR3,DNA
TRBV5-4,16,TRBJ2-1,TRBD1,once,CASSLVGQGDDNEQFF,TGTGCCAGCAGCTTGGTGGGACAGGGGGACGACAATGAGCAGTTCTTC
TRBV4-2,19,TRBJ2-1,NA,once,CASSQDLGAGSKYYNEQFF,TGTGCCAGCAGCCAAGATCTTGGGGCGGGGAGCAAGTACTACAATGAGCAGTTCTTC
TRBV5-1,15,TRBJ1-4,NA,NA,CASSLAGGDNEKLFF,TGCGCCAGCAGCTTGGCGGGGGGAGATAATGAAAAACTGTTTTTT
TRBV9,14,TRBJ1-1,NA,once,CASSVDPGYTEAFF,TGTGCCAGCAGCGTAGACCCAGGATATACTGAAGCTTTCTTT
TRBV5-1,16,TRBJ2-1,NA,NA,CASSLVTSSSYNEQFF,TGCGCCAGCAGCTTGGTGACGTCAAGCTCCTACAATGAGCAGTTCTTC
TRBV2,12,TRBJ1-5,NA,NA,CASSEMTGTQHF,TGTGCCAGCAGTGAGATGACAGGAACCCAGCATTTT
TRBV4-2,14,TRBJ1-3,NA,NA,CASSRKGSGNTIYF,TGTGCCAGCAGCCGAAAGGGGTCAGGAAACACCATATATTTT
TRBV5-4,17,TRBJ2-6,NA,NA,CASSVPQGSPGANVLTF,TGTGCCAGCAGCGTGCCACAGGGAAGCCCTGGGGCCAACGTCCTGACTTTC
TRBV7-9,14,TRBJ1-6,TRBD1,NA,CASRRTGANSPLHF,TGTGCCAGCAGAAGGACAGGGGCTAATTCACCCCTCCACTTT
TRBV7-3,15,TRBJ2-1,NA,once,CASSHTRDGYNEQFF,TGTGCCAGCAGCCATACCCGGGACGGTTACAATGAGCAGTTCTTC
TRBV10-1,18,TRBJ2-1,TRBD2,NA,CASSDPPAGASSYNEQFF,TGCGCCAGCAGTGACCCCCCAGCGGGGGCGAGCTCCTACAATGAGCAGTTCTTC
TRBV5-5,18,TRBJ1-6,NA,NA,CASSVQGLPGSYNSPLHF,TGTGCCAGCAGCGTCCAGGGGTTACCAGGCTCCTATAATTCACCCCTCCACTTT
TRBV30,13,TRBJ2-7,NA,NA,CAWTAGIWDEQYF,TGTGCCTGGACCGCGGGCATTTGGGACGAGCAGTACTTC
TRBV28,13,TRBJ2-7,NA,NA,CASSLSPRSEQYF,TGTGCCAGCAGTTTGTCGCCCCGCTCAGAGCAGTACTTC
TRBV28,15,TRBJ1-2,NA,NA,CASSLGGSGNYGYTF,TGTGCCAGCAGTCTAGGGGGGTCTGGGAACTATGGCTACACCTTC
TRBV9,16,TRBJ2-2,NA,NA,CASSDGRVANTGELFF,TGTGCCAGCAGCGACGGCCGGGTTGCGAACACCGGGGAGCTGTTTTTT
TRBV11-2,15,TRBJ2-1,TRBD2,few,CASSLTSGGDNEQFF,TGTGCCAGCAGCTTAACTAGCGGGGGGGACAATGAGCAGTTCTTC
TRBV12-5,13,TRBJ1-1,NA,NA,CASGSQGHTEAFF,TGTGCTAGTGGTTCCCAGGGTCACACTGAAGCTTTCTTT
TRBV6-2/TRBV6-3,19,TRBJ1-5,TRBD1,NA,CASSYPDRATESLDQPQHF,TGTGCCAGCAGTTACCCGGACAGGGCGACAGAGAGCCTGGATCAGCCCCAGCATTTT
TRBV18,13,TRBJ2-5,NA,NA,CASSPALQETQYF,TGTGCCAGCTCACCAGCCCTGCAAGAGACCCAGTACTTC
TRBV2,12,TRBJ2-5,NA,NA,CASSALRETQYF,TGTGCCAGCAGTGCCCTCCGGGAGACCCAGTACTTC
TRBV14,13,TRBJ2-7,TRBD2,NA,CASSQDMLAGEYF,TGTGCCAGCAGCCAAGATATGCTAGCGGGGGAGTACTTC
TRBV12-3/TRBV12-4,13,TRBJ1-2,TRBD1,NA,CASSLTGGFGYTF,TGTGCCAGCAGTCTAACAGGGGGGTTCGGCTACACCTTC
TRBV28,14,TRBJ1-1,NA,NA,CASSLGQTVYEAFF,TGTGCCAGCAGTTTAGGTCAGACAGTTTATGAAGCTTTCTTT
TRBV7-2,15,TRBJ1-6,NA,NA,CASSLTAGRDSPLHF,TGTGCCAGCAGCTTAACGGCAGGGCGGGATTCACCCCTCCACTTT
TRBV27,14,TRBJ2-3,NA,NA,CASSYQYPTDTQYF,TGTGCCAGCAGTTACCAGTACCCCACAGATACGCAGTATTTT